These 26 T cell receptor beta chains came from one sample sequenced in a study of shared clonotypes between healthy human individuals. Method: immunoSEQ multiplex PCR; TCRdb's copy keeps in-frame clones and lacks some. Here the sample spans 650,000 to 800,000 clones, about 91% being singletons. Only CD45RO-negative cells positively selected for CCR7 counted as naive CD8 cells, so terminally differentiated effector memory CD45RA+ cells were excluded. The sequencing input was naive CD8+ T cells sorted from blood. The receptors stem from a man aged 25-45 years in good health.

In this sample, this clone turned up once. V is TRBV7-2 and J is TRBJ2-3, with 11 bases matching TRBD2. J gave up 6 bases and V 4 bases, and 6 bases lay outside the gene matches. This CDR3 comprises 15 residues. Germline V gives CDR1 SGHTA, CDR2 FQGNSA. CDR3 DNA sequence: TGTGCCAGCAGCTCCTTAGCGGGAGGGCCGGATACGCAGTATTTT. Amino acid sequence: CASSSLAGGPDTQYF. Drawing the rest from reference TRBV7-2 and TRBJ2-3, the complete variable domain is GAGVSQSPSNKVTEKGKDVELRCDPISGHTALYWYRQSLGQGLEFLIYFQGNSAPDKSGLPSDRFSAERTGGSVSTLTIQRTQQEDSAVYLCASSSLAGGPDTQYFGPGTRLTVL.

A single count supports this clone. The CDR3 region has the DNA TGTGCCAGTAGTGTGGGACAGGGCTTCAATCAGCCCCAGCATTTT. Its protein is CASSVGQGFNQPQHF. The chain uses TRBV19 and TRBJ1-5; 9 bases align to TRBD1. Germline V gives CDR1 LNHDA, CDR2 SQIVND (reference sequence). This CDR3 is 15 amino acids long. Losses at the gene ends were 5 bases for V and 3 bases for J; bases not matched to a gene: 5.

The chain employs TRBV15 and TRBJ2-5; no clear D gene. The CDR3 length is 15 residues. Germline values: CDR1 LNHNV, CDR2 YYDKDF (reference sequence). Trimming took 4 bases from V and 4 from J, leaving 16 bases between them. The CDR3 reads CATSNSHGSGETQYF. Written as DNA, the CDR3 is TGTGCCACCAGCAACTCCCACGGGTCCGGAGAGACCCAGTACTTC.

The V call is TRBV29-1, the J call TRBJ2-7; 12 bases fit TRBD2. V lost 1 base to trimming and J lost 4 bases; unmatched junction nucleotides: 2. Per germline, CDR1 SQVTM and CDR2 ANQGSEA. The CDR3 contains 14 residues. The CDR3 DNA follows: TGCAGCGTTGAAGGACTAGCGGGAGCATACGAGCAGTACTTC. Translation: CSVEGLAGAYEQYF.

The chain uses TRBV25-1 and TRBJ1-5; 9 bases line up with TRBD1. This CDR3 is 16 amino acids long. Unmatched junction bases numbered 9, after V lost 5 bases and J lost 4 bases. Germline V gene data show CDR1 as MGHDK and CDR2 as SYGVNS. CDR3 residues: CASSSGDRVGNQPQHF. CDR3 bases: TGTGCCAGCAGTTCGGGGGACAGGGTTGGGAATCAGCCCCAGCATTTT.

The chain has TRBV18 and TRBJ2-3; D possibly corresponds to TRBD2 (6 bases). Trimming took 4 bases from V and 0 from J, leaving 20 bases between them. The V gene's germline CDR1 is KGHSH and CDR2 LQKENI. This CDR3 contains 18 residues. DNA for the CDR3: TGTGCCAGCTCACGGGCACAGTGGGGGGACCGTAGCACAGATACGCAGTATTTT. Amino acid sequence: CASSRAQWGDRSTDTQYF.

This clone was seen once. The J gene is TRBJ1-4, the V gene TRBV7-9, with 7 positions matching TRBD1. The CDR3 sequence is 14 residues long. Germline loops: CDR1 SEHNR, CDR2 FQNEAQ (reference sequence). After removal of 5 bases from V and 6 bases from J, the junction contained 6 bases not matched to a gene. The CDR3 DNA follows: TGTGCCAGCAGCAAACAGGGGCGGGATGAAAAACTGTTTTTT. Translation gives CASSKQGRDEKLFF.

In DNA form, the CDR3 reads TGTGCCAGCAGAGTCATAGTCCTAGCGGATTCCTACGAGCAGTACTTC. Encoded protein: CASRVIVLADSYEQYF. J is TRBJ2-7 and V is TRBV2, with TRBD2 matching over 7 bases. From germline, CDR1 is SNHLY and CDR2 FYNNEI. The CDR3 runs to 16 residues. The junction had 12 bases not matched to a gene; V was cut back by 6 bases and J by 1 base.

The chain combines TRBV2 with TRBJ2-4; D uncertain. Germline loops: CDR1 SNHLY, CDR2 FYNNEI. V dropped 10 bases and J dropped 2 bases, with 12 bases sitting between them. The CDR3 has 13 amino acids. The CDR3 bases are TGTGCCACGCAGGAAGCGACCAAAAACATTCAGTACTTC. Translation gives CATQEATKNIQYF.

V and J are TRBV9 and TRBJ1-4, with 10 bases identical to TRBD1. With 3 bases clipped from V and 0 bases from J, the junction kept 5 bases outside the gene matches. CDR3 size: 17 residues. The germline V gene encodes CDR1 SGDLS and CDR2 YYNGEE. This CDR3 reads CASSDGQGGATNEKLFF. In DNA, the CDR3 is TGTGCCAGCAGCGACGGACAGGGGGGTGCAACTAATGAAAAACTGTTTTTT.

The chain has TRBV7-9 and TRBJ2-7, with D tentatively TRBD1 (5 bases). This CDR3 has 12 amino acids. The germline gives CDR1 SEHNR, CDR2 FQNEAQ (reference sequence). Trimming cost V 5 bases and J 3 bases, with 8 bases left between them. CDR3 nucleotide sequence: TGTGCCAGCAGCCACGACAGCTACGAGCAGTACTTC. It encodes CASSHDSYEQYF.

The chain couples TRBV4-1 to TRBJ2-1, with 8 bases lining up with TRBD1. This CDR3 comprises 16 residues. Germline V gene sequence: CDR1 MGHRA, CDR2 YSYEKL. J lost 9 bases, V lost 2 bases, and 12 bases had no gene match. CDR3 nucleotide sequence: TGCGCCAGCAGCCAAATAATTCGGACAGGGATTTCTGAGCAGTTCTTC. Protein product: CASSQIIRTGISEQFF.

The CDR3 DNA is TGCGCCAGCAGCCACGATAGCGGGAACGAGCAGTACTTC. Translated, it gives CASSHDSGNEQYF. The rearrangement uses TRBV4-3 and TRBJ2-7; TRBD2 matches 8 bases. Unmatched junction bases numbered 3, after V lost 3 bases and J lost 5 bases. The length of the CDR3 is 13 residues. Germline CDR1 reads LGHNA; CDR2 reads YSLEER.

The genes are TRBV2 and TRBJ2-7; no reliable D call. This CDR3 contains 11 residues. V was clipped by 8 bases and J by 3 bases, with 8 bases between them. Germline-derived CDR1 and CDR2 are SNHLY and FYNNEI. As DNA, the CDR3 is TGTGCCAGCCGCCTCGGCTACGAGCAGTACTTC. Encoded protein: CASRLGYEQYF.

This chain uses TRBV5-6 with TRBJ1-4; D gene unclear. This CDR3 is 13 amino acids long. Germline loops: CDR1 SGHDT, CDR2 YYEEEE. Deletions cut 4 bases from V and 6 bases from J, with 10 bases between. The CDR3 protein is CASSGQLYEKLFF. Written as DNA, the CDR3 is TGTGCCAGCAGCGGCCAGCTTTATGAAAAACTGTTTTTT.

V is TRBV19 and J is TRBJ2-1; 13 nucleotides agree with TRBD2. V gave up 3 bases and J gave up 5 bases; unmatched junction bases: 4. This CDR3 contains 16 residues. CDR1 is LNHDA and CDR2 is SQIVND in the germline V gene (reference sequence). The CDR3 region has the DNA TGTGCCAGTAGTATTCTCGGACTAGCGGGAGACAATGAGCAGTTCTTC. This sequence encodes CASSILGLAGDNEQFF.

The V call is TRBV10-3, the J call TRBJ1-2; no reliable D call. Germline-derived CDR1 and CDR2 are ENHRY and SYGVKD. The V end lost 3 bases, the J end lost 1 base, and 6 bases lay between the germline ends. The CDR3 has 13 residues. The DNA for the CDR3 is TGTGCCATCAGTGACAGACTTAACTATGGCTACACCTTC. It is translated as CAISDRLNYGYTF.

This clone was seen once. This chain connects TRBV2 to TRBJ1-4; 7 bases fit TRBD1. The length of the CDR3 is 17 residues. CDR1 and CDR2 (germline): SNHLY, FYNNEI. The trim removed 3 bases at V and 0 bases at J, leaving 7 bases unmatched. The CDR3 protein is CASSDVRGTATNEKLFF. The DNA of the CDR3 is TGTGCCAGCAGTGACGTTCGTGGGACAGCAACTAATGAAAAACTGTTTTTT.

The V call is TRBV4-2, the J call TRBJ2-1; D ambiguous. V lost 0 bases and J 9 bases, leaving 6 bases between the germline ends. Germline loops: CDR1 LGHNA, CDR2 YNFKEQ. The CDR3 covers 12 residues. CDR3 protein: CASSQDLVEQFF. The DNA for the CDR3 is TGTGCCAGCAGCCAAGATCTTGTTGAGCAGTTCTTC.

Regarding this clone: This CDR3 is also generated by other DNA sequences in the sample. For the CDR3, the DNA is TGTGCCAGCAGTTACGGGACAACTTACGAGCAGTACTTC. Residues: CASSYGTTYEQYF. The V call is TRBV6-5, the J call TRBJ2-7; D possibly corresponds to TRBD1 (6 bases). Germline V gene sequence: CDR1 MNHEY, CDR2 SVGAGI. Between the trimmed V and J ends, which lost 2 bases and 4 bases, there was a span of 9 bases. This CDR3 contains 13 residues.

Comments on this clone: The sample carries other DNA sequences with the same CDR3. The V gene is TRBV28, the J gene TRBJ1-5, with unresolved D. Trimming pared 1 base from V and 3 bases from J, leaving 10 bases between. Looked up from germline, CDR1 is MDHEN and CDR2 is SYDVKM. This CDR3 contains 15 residues. The CDR3 nucleotides read TGTGCCAGCAGTTTATTTGGCCAGGCCAATCAGCCCCAGCATTTT. This sequence encodes CASSLFGQANQPQHF. Based on the CDR3 plus reference TRBV28 and TRBJ1-5, the full variable domain is DVKVTQSSRYLVKRTGEKVFLECVQDMDHENMFWYRQDPGLGLRLIYFSYDVKMKEKGDIPEGYSVSREKKERFSLILESASTNQTSMYLCASSLFGQANQPQHFGDGTRLSIL.

V is TRBV28 and J is TRBJ2-7, with 11 bases fitting TRBD2. CDR3 length: 16 residues. Germline lookup yields CDR1 MDHEN and CDR2 SYDVKM. The V and J ends lost 4 bases and 3 bases, in that order; junction bases with no gene match: 8. Here the CDR3 reads CASSSGTSGTNYEQYF. CDR3 in DNA: TGTGCCAGCAGTTCCGGGACTAGCGGCACCAACTACGAGCAGTACTTC.

The rearrangement links TRBV7-9 to TRBJ2-1, with TRBD2 identical over 9 bases. Germline trimming cut 5 bases from V and 8 bases from J; bases unmatched to any gene: 7. The CDR3 is 14 residues long. CDR1 is SEHNR, CDR2 FQNEAQ, per germline (reference sequence). In DNA form, the CDR3 reads TGTGCCAGCAGCCCTAGCGGGATTGGGTATGAGCAGTTCTTC. The encoded protein is CASSPSGIGYEQFF.

The genes are TRBV10-3 and TRBJ2-7; possibly TRBD2 for D (5 bases). This CDR3 is 14 amino acids long. V was cut by 6 bases and J by 0 bases, with 12 bases left in between. Germline CDR1 and CDR2: ENHRY and SYGVKD. The DNA of the CDR3 is TGTGCCATCAGGCCGTTGGGGAGCTCCTACGAGCAGTACTTC. Amino acid sequence: CAIRPLGSSYEQYF.

V usage is TRBV4-3 and J usage is TRBJ1-1; 7 nucleotides align to TRBD1. V lost 0 bases and J lost 3; bases outside the gene matches: 7. The CDR3 sequence is 16 residues long. Germline V lookup: CDR1 LGHNA, CDR2 YSLEER. CDR3 nucleotides: TGCGCCAGCAGCCAAGACATTACCCAGGGGGACACTGAAGCTTTCTTT. This encodes CASSQDITQGDTEAFF.

The chain has TRBV5-8 and TRBJ1-2, with D unclear. Trimming pared 7 bases from V and 4 bases from J, leaving 23 bases between. In germline, CDR1 is SGHTS, CDR2 YDEGEE. This CDR3 spans 16 amino acids. In DNA form, the CDR3 reads TGTGCCAGCGGAGAGGCCGGAGAAACAACTATCTATGGCTACACCTTC. This sequence encodes CASGEAGETTIYGYTF.